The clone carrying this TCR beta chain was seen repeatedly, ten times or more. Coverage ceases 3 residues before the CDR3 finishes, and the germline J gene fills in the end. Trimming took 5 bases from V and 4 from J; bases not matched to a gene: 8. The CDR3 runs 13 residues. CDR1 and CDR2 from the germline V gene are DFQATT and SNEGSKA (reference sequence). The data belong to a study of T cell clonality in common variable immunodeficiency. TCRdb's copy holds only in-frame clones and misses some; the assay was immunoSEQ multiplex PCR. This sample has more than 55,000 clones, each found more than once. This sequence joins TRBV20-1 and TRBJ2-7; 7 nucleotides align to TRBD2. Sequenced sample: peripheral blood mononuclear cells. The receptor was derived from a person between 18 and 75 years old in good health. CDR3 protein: CSAGGVKVYEQYF. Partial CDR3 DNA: TGCAGTGCTGGGGGGGTTAAGGTTTACGAG.